The rows below give T cell receptor beta chains drawn from one sample of a study of shared clonotypes between healthy human individuals. Using immunoSEQ multiplex PCR, the repertoire was profiled, and TCRdb retains in-frame clones only, with some absent. There are about 1 million clones in the sample; roughly 70% occur only once, and approximately 1.5% lies in the top ten. Sequenced: memory CD4+ T cells sorted from blood. Receptors were obtained from a man younger than 35 in good health. Each CDR3 is given with its conserved first and last residue. D genes are given only for firm matches. Clone size, where shown, is once, few, many, or a class for clones that have expanded.

v_gene	d_gene	j_gene	abundance	CDR3aa	CDR3nt
TRBV15	.	TRBJ1-1	.	CATGVGGSMNTEAFF	TGTGCCACCGGTGTAGGGGGGTCAATGAACACTGAAGCTTTCTTT
TRBV29-1	.	TRBJ1-1	.	CSVRDLSEAFF	TGCAGCGTTCGGGATTTAAGCGAAGCTTTCTTT
TRBV6-5	TRBD1	TRBJ1-1	.	CASGTGSKALEAFF	TGTGCCAGCGGGACAGGGTCGAAGGCCCTTGAAGCTTTCTTT
TRBV2	.	TRBJ2-5	.	CASTRRETQYF	TGTGCCAGCACCCGTCGGGAGACCCAGTACTTC
TRBV7-2	.	TRBJ2-5	.	CASSRRRGVSQETQYF	TGTGCCAGCAGCCGAAGGAGGGGGGTAAGCCAAGAGACCCAGTACTTC
TRBV4-1	TRBD2	TRBJ2-7	.	CASSQAYSGSYEQYF	TGCGCCAGCAGCCAAGCTTATAGCGGGAGCTACGAGCAGTACTTC
TRBV7-2	.	TRBJ2-7	few	CASSLYYEQYF	TGTGCCAGCAGCCTTTACTACGAGCAGTACTTC
TRBV19	TRBD2	TRBJ2-2	.	CASSILAGVGTGELFF	TGTGCCAGTAGTATACTAGCGGGAGTAGGGACCGGGGAGCTGTTTTTT
TRBV11-2	.	TRBJ1-4	.	CASSHRGFNEKLFF	TGTGCCAGCAGCCACAGAGGGTTTAATGAAAAACTGTTTTTT
TRBV27	TRBD1	TRBJ2-7	.	CASTPTGPQGYEQYF	TGTGCCAGCACCCCGACAGGGCCGCAAGGGTACGAGCAGTACTTC
TRBV7-9	TRBD1	TRBJ1-2	.	CASSQKRTGPDYGYTF	TGTGCCAGCAGCCAAAAAAGGACAGGGCCTGACTATGGCTACACCTTC
TRBV7-9	TRBD1	TRBJ2-2	once	CASTRDRPTGELFF	TGTGCCAGCACCCGGGACAGACCTACCGGGGAGCTGTTTTTT